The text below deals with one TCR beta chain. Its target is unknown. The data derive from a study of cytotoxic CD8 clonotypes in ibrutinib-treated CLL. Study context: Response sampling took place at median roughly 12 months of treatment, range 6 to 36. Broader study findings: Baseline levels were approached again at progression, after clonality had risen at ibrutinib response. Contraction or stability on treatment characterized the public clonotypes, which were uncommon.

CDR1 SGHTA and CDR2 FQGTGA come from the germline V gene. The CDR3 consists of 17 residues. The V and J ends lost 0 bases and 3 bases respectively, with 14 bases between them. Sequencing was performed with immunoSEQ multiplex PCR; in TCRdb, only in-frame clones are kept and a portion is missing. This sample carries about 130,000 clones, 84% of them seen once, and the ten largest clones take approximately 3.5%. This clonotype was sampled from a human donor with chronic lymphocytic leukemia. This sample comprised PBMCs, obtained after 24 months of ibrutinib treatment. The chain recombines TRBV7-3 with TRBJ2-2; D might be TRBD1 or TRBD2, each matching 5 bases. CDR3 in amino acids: CASSLTLTARDTGELFF. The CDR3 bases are TGTGCCAGCAGCTTAACCTTGACAGCGAGGGACACCGGGGAGCTGTTTTTT.